The 25 T cell receptor beta chains presented below share a single source sample, sequenced in a study of early T cells in non-severe SARS-CoV-2 infection. TCRdb reprocessed the 5' RACE reads with MiXCR, giving one entry per CDR3 protein. The repertoire has about 30,000 distinct CDR3 sequences, 5.6% of them found once; the top ten carry approximately 25%. Sequenced input: whole blood. The receptors stem from an adult who was a healthcare worker with PCR-confirmed SARS-CoV-2 infection or an uninfected control (not recorded which).

As concerns this clonotype: At one end the junction does not follow the germline gene, possibly because of a read error. This chain joins TRBV4-2 and TRBJ1-2; D perhaps matches TRBD1 (5 bases). CDR1 and CDR2 from the germline V gene are LGHNA and YNFKEQ. The CDR3 contains 13 residues. CDR3 sequence (DNA): TGTGCCAGCGGCCAAGGAATGACAGATGGCTACACCTTC. It encodes CASGQGMTDGYTF.

Ten or more counts support this clonotype. The rearrangement joins TRBV7-9 to TRBJ2-3; no clear D gene. V lost 4 bases and J lost 0, with 17 bases in between. The CDR3 contains 17 residues. Germline lookup yields CDR1 SEHNR and CDR2 FQNEAQ (reference sequence). The CDR3 sequence is CASSSTRASASTDTQYF. The DNA of the CDR3 is TGTGCCAGCAGCTCAACCCGGGCAAGCGCTAGCACAGATACGCAGTATTTT.

The chain combines TRBV2 with TRBJ2-7, with 10 bases identical to TRBD1. Looked up from germline, CDR1 is SNHLY and CDR2 is FYNNEI. The CDR3 has 18 amino acids. Unmatched junction bases numbered 15, after V lost 3 bases and J lost 4 bases. The CDR3 DNA follows: TGTGCCAGCAGTGAGCCGCATGCCGGGACAGGGGATCCATACGAGCAGTACTTC. This encodes CASSEPHAGTGDPYEQYF.

The table lists this clonotype with many counts. The rearrangement uses TRBV30 and TRBJ1-1; D not resolved. The CDR3 contains 14 residues. Germline assignment: CDR1 GTSNPN and CDR2 SVGIG (reference sequence). V lost 2 bases and J lost 3, with 13 bases in between. CDR3 in DNA: TGTGCCTGGAGTCATTCCGCCATAGACACTGAAGCTTTCTTT. This codes for CAWSHSAIDTEAFF.

The table lists this clonotype with many counts. An end of the junction differs from the germline gene, which may be a read error. The chain couples TRBV7-7 to TRBJ2-3, with 8 positions matching TRBD2. Per the germline V gene, CDR1 is SSHAT and CDR2 is FNYEAQ (reference sequence). This CDR3 region has 15 residues. The CDR3 loop reads CASSFTAGATDTQYF. The CDR3, as DNA: TGTGCTAGCAGCTTTACAGCGGGAGCCACAGATACGCAGTATTTT. Supplemented by reference TRBV7-7 and TRBJ2-3, the full variable domain reads GAGVSQSPRYKVTKRGQDVTLRCDPISSHATLYWYQQALGQGPEFLTYFNYEAQPDKSGLPSDRFSAERPEGSISTLTIQRTEQRDSAMYRCASSFTAGATDTQYFGPGTRLTVL.

The sample holds many counts of this clonotype. This chain links TRBV19 with TRBJ2-1, with 8 bases aligning to TRBD2. V lost 4 bases, J lost 8 bases, and 4 bases stayed unmatched. The CDR3 has 13 amino acids. Germline CDR1 LNHDA, CDR2 SQIVND (reference sequence). The CDR3 loop reads CASSRSGSDEQFF. DNA for the CDR3: TGTGCCAGTAGTAGAAGCGGGAGTGATGAGCAGTTCTTC.

This clonotype was seen a few times. One end of the junction varies from germline; a read error may be responsible. The chain employs TRBV6-6 and TRBJ2-7; TRBD2 aligns across 12 bases. The CDR3 runs to 13 residues. Per the germline V gene, CDR1 is MNHNY and CDR2 is SVGAGI (reference sequence). This chain's CDR3 is CASSPGLAGPEDF. In DNA, the CDR3 is TGTGCCAGCAGCCCCGGACTAGCGGGGCCCGAGGACTTC.

This clonotype showed up just a few times. The chain links TRBV18 to TRBJ2-7; TRBD2 is a possible D gene (6 bases). CDR3 length: 16 residues. Trimming shortened V by 2 bases and J by 6 bases, and 20 bases separated the two germline ends. Germline lookup yields CDR1 KGHSH and CDR2 LQKENI. CDR3 sequence: CASSPAGRSGGREQYF. CDR3 in DNA: TGTGCCAGCTCACCAGCTGGGAGGTCCGGAGGTCGCGAGCAGTACTTC.

The gene calls are TRBV11-1 and TRBJ2-2; 11 bases align to TRBD2. The junction had 6 bases not matched to a gene; V was cut back by 5 bases and J by 4 bases. CDR1 and CDR2 from the germline V gene are SGHAT and FQDESV (reference sequence). The CDR3 covers 16 residues. The CDR3 bases are TGTGCCAGCAGCCAAGGGACTAGCGGACTCACCGGGGAGCTGTTTTTT. Translating it yields CASSQGTSGLTGELFF.

The chain is built from TRBV3-1 and TRBJ1-3; D ambiguous. V was trimmed by 1 base and J by 2 bases, leaving 12 bases between them. Per germline, CDR1 LGHDT and CDR2 YNNKEL (reference sequence). CDR3 size: 16 residues. The CDR3 DNA reads TGTGCCAGCAGCCAAGGTCCCGGGATCACTGGAAACACCATATATTTT. This gives the protein CASSQGPGITGNTIYF.

This clonotype was observed a handful of times. The chain has TRBV11-2 and TRBJ2-1, with D perhaps TRBD2 (5 bases). The CDR3 consists of 14 residues. Per the germline V gene, CDR1 is SGHAT and CDR2 is FQNNGV. Trimming took off 7 bases at V and 5 bases at J, with 15 bases between the two ends. CDR3 nucleotides: TGTGCCAGCACCGTCACCCGGGGAGACAATGAGCAGTTCTTC. Translated, it gives CASTVTRGDNEQFF.

This clonotype came up a few times. The rearrangement joins TRBV30 to TRBJ2-3; D is perhaps TRBD1 (5 bases). The CDR3 is made up of 13 amino acids. V dropped 1 base and J dropped 5 bases, with 10 bases sitting between them. Germline V gene data show CDR1 as GTSNPN and CDR2 as SVGIG (reference sequence). The CDR3 protein is CAWSGQGGDTQYF. In DNA form, the CDR3 reads TGTGCCTGGAGTGGGCAGGGCGGAGATACGCAGTATTTT.

This clonotype was seen more than once but under ten times. The chain has TRBV15 and TRBJ2-1, with D perhaps TRBD1 (5 bases). This CDR3 comprises 15 residues. Germline CDR1 reads LNHNV; CDR2 reads YYDKDF (reference sequence). Trimming stripped 0 bases from V and 7 bases from J, with 13 bases between. The CDR3, as DNA: TGTGCCACCAGCAGAGATTTAGGGGCAGGAAATGAGCAGTTCTTC. Translating gives CATSRDLGAGNEQFF.

This clonotype was seen repeatedly, ten times or more. This sequence joins TRBV19 and TRBJ2-3, with 14 bases lining up with TRBD2. The CDR3 extends over 16 amino acids. The trim removed 3 bases at V and 5 bases at J, leaving 4 bases unmatched. Germline assignment: CDR1 LNHDA and CDR2 SQIVND (reference sequence). The CDR3 sequence: CASSIGLAGGLDTQYF. The CDR3 nucleotides are TGTGCCAGTAGTATCGGACTAGCGGGAGGACTAGATACGCAGTATTTT.

V and J are TRBV6-1 and TRBJ2-1; D assignment may be TRBD1 or TRBD2 (6 bases each). The CDR3 contains 15 residues. Deletions cut 7 bases from V and 0 bases from J, with 13 bases between. The germline gives CDR1 MNHNS, CDR2 SASEGT. CDR3 sequence (DNA): TGTGCCAGCAAGAACAGGGAGGTCTCCTACAATGAGCAGTTCTTC. It codes for CASKNREVSYNEQFF.

The table lists this clonotype with many counts. This sequence joins TRBV4-1 and TRBJ2-1; no clear D gene. V gave up 3 bases and J gave up 0 bases, with 21 bases separating them. Germline lookup yields CDR1 MGHRA and CDR2 YSYEKL. CDR3 length: 19 residues. CDR3 in amino acids: CASSHPPDLPANSYNEQFF. The DNA for the CDR3 is TGCGCCAGCAGCCACCCTCCTGACCTCCCAGCGAACTCCTACAATGAGCAGTTCTTC.

Ten or more counts support this clonotype. V gene TRBV7-8 combines with J gene TRBJ2-3; either TRBD1 or TRBD2 may supply D (6 bases each). This CDR3 is 15 amino acids long. V was cut by 3 bases and J by 4 bases, with 14 bases left in between. The V gene's germline CDR1 is SGHVS and CDR2 FQNEAQ. CDR3 DNA: TGTGCCAGCAGCTTTCGTGGGGGGCTCGCAGATACGCAGTATTTT. As protein: CASSFRGGLADTQYF.

This clonotype came up many times. The chain employs TRBV4-3 and TRBJ1-2; the D gene is possibly TRBD1 (5 bases). CDR1 is LGHNA and CDR2 is YSLEER in the germline V gene. Trimming stripped 1 base from V and 4 bases from J, with 13 bases between. CDR3 length: 15 amino acids. The chain's CDR3 is CASSQGLGGIYGYTF. The CDR3 bases are TGCGCCAGCAGCCAAGGACTTGGGGGGATCTATGGCTACACCTTC.

The chain is built from TRBV9 and TRBJ2-1; TRBD2 agrees at 11 bases. CDR1 is SGDLS and CDR2 is YYNGEE in the germline V gene. The CDR3 contains 15 residues. V gave up 4 bases and J gave up 4 bases; unmatched junction bases: 4. The CDR3 loop reads CASSLGTSGYNEQFF. The DNA of the CDR3 is TGTGCCAGCAGCCTCGGGACTAGCGGTTACAATGAGCAGTTCTTC.

This clonotype was recorded many times. The chain has TRBV7-8 and TRBJ2-1; no clear D. The CDR3 has 17 residues. Germline V gene sequence: CDR1 SGHVS, CDR2 FQNEAQ. Trimming pared 1 base from V and 0 bases from J, leaving 13 bases between. This chain's CDR3 is CASSLGARRSSYNEQFF. The DNA of the CDR3 is TGTGCCAGCAGCTTAGGAGCTCGACGAAGCTCCTACAATGAGCAGTTCTTC.

This clonotype showed up many times. V is TRBV6-6 and J is TRBJ1-4; tentative D call: TRBD1 (6 bases). The CDR3 is 15 amino acids. The germline V gene has CDR1 MNHNY and CDR2 SVGAGI (reference sequence). Trimming shortened V by 0 bases and J by 4 bases, and 9 bases separated the two germline ends. CDR3 loop: CASSYSRQDNEKLFF. Written as DNA, the CDR3 is TGTGCCAGCAGTTACTCGCGACAGGATAATGAAAAACTGTTTTTT.

Turning to this clonotype: A read error may explain this, as a much larger clone is one base away. The chain employs TRBV5-5 and TRBJ2-7; D is possibly TRBD1 or TRBD2 (5 bases each). The V end lost 4 bases, the J end lost 2 bases, and 19 bases lay between the germline ends. Per germline, CDR1 SGHKS and CDR2 YYEKEE (reference sequence). The CDR3 loop spans 16 amino acids. The CDR3 here is CASSTGPLTSTYEQYF. CDR3 nucleotides: TGTGCCAGCAGCACGGGACCACTAACGTCCACCTACGAGCAGTACTTC.

This clonotype was counted many times. The rearrangement joins TRBV7-3 to TRBJ2-2; tentatively, D is TRBD1 (5 bases). V lost 1 base and J lost 4, with 10 bases in between. The CDR3 contains 15 residues. Germline lookup yields CDR1 SGHTA and CDR2 FQGTGA. The CDR3 DNA sequence: TGTGCCAGCAGCTTAAACTCAGGGATCACCGGGGAGCTGTTTTTT. As protein: CASSLNSGITGELFF.

This clonotype was observed at least ten times. The V call is TRBV5-1, the J call TRBJ2-1; the match to TRBD1 covers 7 bases. The CDR3 is 15 amino acids. V shed 0 bases, J shed 1 base, and the junction held 1 base outside the gene matches. Germline lookup yields CDR1 SGHRS and CDR2 YFSETQ. The chain's CDR3 is CASSLGQGSYNEQFF. The CDR3 coding sequence is TGCGCCAGCAGCTTGGGACAGGGATCCTACAATGAGCAGTTCTTC.

The rearrangement uses TRBV4-3 and TRBJ2-4; 11 nucleotides match TRBD2. This CDR3 is built from 19 residues. CDR1 and CDR2 (germline): LGHNA, YSLEER. V lost 0 bases and J lost 3; bases outside the gene matches: 10. The DNA of the CDR3 is TGCGCCAGCAGCCAAGATTGGCCTAGCGGGGGGCGGGGCAAAAACATTCAGTACTTC. Protein product: CASSQDWPSGGRGKNIQYF.